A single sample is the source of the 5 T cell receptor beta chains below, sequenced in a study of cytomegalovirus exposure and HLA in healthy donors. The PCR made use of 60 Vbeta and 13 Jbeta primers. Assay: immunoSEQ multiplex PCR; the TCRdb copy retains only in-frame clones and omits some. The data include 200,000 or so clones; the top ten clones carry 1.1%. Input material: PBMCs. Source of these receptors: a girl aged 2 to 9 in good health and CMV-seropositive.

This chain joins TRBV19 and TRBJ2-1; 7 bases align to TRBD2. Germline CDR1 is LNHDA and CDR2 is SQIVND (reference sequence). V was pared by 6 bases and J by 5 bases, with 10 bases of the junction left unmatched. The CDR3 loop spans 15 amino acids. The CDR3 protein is CASSPLDAGDNEQFF. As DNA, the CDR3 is TGTGCCAGTAGCCCTTTAGACGCGGGGGACAATGAGCAGTTCTTC. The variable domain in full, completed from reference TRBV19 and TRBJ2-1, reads DGGITQSPKYLFRKEGQNVTLSCEQNLNHDAMYWYRQDPGQGLRLIYYSQIVNDFQKGDIAEGYSVSREKKESFPLTVTSAQKNPTAFYLCASSPLDAGDNEQFFGPGTRLTVL.

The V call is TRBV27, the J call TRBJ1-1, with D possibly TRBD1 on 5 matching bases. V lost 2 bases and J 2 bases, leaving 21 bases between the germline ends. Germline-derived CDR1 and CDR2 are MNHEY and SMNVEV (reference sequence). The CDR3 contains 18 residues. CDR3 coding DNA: TGTGCCAGCAGTTTAAGGAGATCGGCAATCGGGGGTAACACTGAAGCTTTCTTT. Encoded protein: CASSLRRSAIGGNTEAFF.

The CDR3 nucleotides read TGTGCCAGCGGGAGACAACCGGATACCTACGAGCAGTACTTC. Amino acids: CASGRQPDTYEQYF. This chain links TRBV27 with TRBJ2-5, with TRBD2 as a possible D gene (5 bases). The last part of the DNA fits TRBJ2-7 better; the J call may be wrong. Germline V lookup: CDR1 MNHEY, CDR2 SMNVEV (reference sequence). The CDR3 has 14 residues.

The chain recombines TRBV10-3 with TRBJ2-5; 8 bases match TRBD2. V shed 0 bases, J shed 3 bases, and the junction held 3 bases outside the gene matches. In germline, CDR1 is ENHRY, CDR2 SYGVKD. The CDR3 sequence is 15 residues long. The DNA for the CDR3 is TGTGCCATCAGTGAGTCCAGACTAGCGAAAGAGACCCAGTACTTC. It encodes CAISESRLAKETQYF.

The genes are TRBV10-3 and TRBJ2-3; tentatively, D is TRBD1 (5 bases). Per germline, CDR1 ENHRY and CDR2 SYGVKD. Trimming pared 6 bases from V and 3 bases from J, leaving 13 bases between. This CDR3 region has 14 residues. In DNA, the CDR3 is TGTGCCATCAGGGGCAGGGAACCGACAGATACGCAGTATTTT. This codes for CAIRGREPTDTQYF.